Listed here are 29 T cell receptor beta chains from one sample, sequenced in a study of OX40 agonist ivuxolimab in advanced cancers. Repertoires were generated with immunoSEQ multiplex PCR, while TCRdb's copy carries only in-frame clones and drops some. In the table there are around 72,000 clones, around nine tenths of which are singletons. The material was CD4+ or CD8+ T cells sorted from blood, obtained in a trial of the OX40 agonist ivuxolimab. These receptors all come from an adult with an advanced solid tumor such as melanoma, head and neck, liver or kidney cancer.

V and J are TRBV2 and TRBJ1-1; D possibly corresponds to TRBD1 (6 bases). V lost 4 bases and J 6 bases, leaving 18 bases between the germline ends. CDR3 length: 15 amino acids. Germline CDR1 is SNHLY and CDR2 is FYNNEI. The CDR3 is CASSVLAGTQAEAFF. CDR3 in DNA: TGTGCCAGCAGTGTGTTGGCCGGGACACAGGCTGAAGCTTTCTTT.

In its sample, this clone was seen once. V usage is TRBV19 and J usage is TRBJ2-6; D unclear. The CDR3 is 17 residues long. From germline, CDR1 is LNHDA and CDR2 SQIVND (reference sequence). Trimming took off 2 bases at V and 4 bases at J, with 15 bases between the two ends. CDR3 loop: CASSIKAGPGGANVLTF. The DNA for the CDR3 is TGTGCCAGTAGTATAAAAGCCGGGCCTGGCGGGGCCAACGTCCTGACTTTC.

The chain combines TRBV18 with TRBJ2-7, with 7 positions matching TRBD1. The CDR3 length is 15 residues. Germline loops: CDR1 KGHSH, CDR2 LQKENI. Trimming removed 3 bases from V and 2 bases from J; junction bases left unmatched: 7. The CDR3 nucleotides read TGTGCCAGCTCACCGACGACAGGGCTAGCCTACGAGCAGTACTTC. This translates into CASSPTTGLAYEQYF.

On this clone itself: At the DNA level, this CDR3 is encoded by other sequences in the same sample as well. The chain joins TRBV28 to TRBJ2-7; D is possibly TRBD2 (7 bases). The germline V gene encodes CDR1 MDHEN and CDR2 SYDVKM. This CDR3 has 14 amino acids. V shed 6 bases and J shed 0 bases, with 12 bases lying between them. Here the CDR3 reads CASRGGPSSYEQYF. The CDR3 DNA follows: TGTGCCAGCAGGGGGGGGCCTAGCTCCTACGAGCAGTACTTC.

This clone has only one observation. The chain carries TRBV18 and TRBJ1-1; D uncertain. V lost 3 bases and J 5 bases, leaving 10 bases between the germline ends. The CDR3 covers 13 residues. The germline V gene has CDR1 KGHSH and CDR2 LQKENI. CDR3 protein: CASSPGKETEAFF. CDR3 DNA: TGTGCCAGCTCACCCGGGAAAGAGACTGAAGCTTTCTTT.

The chain uses TRBV6-5 and TRBJ2-7; D remains ambiguous. V lost 7 bases and J 0 bases, leaving 13 bases between the germline ends. In germline, CDR1 is MNHEY, CDR2 SVGAGI. This CDR3 is 14 amino acids long. In DNA form, the CDR3 reads TGTGCCAGCACCCTCGGGCCGGGCTCCTACGAGCAGTACTTC. Its translation is CASTLGPGSYEQYF.

V usage is TRBV11-3 and J usage is TRBJ1-3; D is unresolved. From germline, CDR1 is SGHNT and CDR2 YENEEA. This CDR3 is 13 amino acids long. V was shortened by 0 bases and J by 2 bases, with 2 bases between the two germline ends. The CDR3 spells CASSLEAGNTIYF. The CDR3 bases are TGTGCCAGCAGCTTAGAAGCTGGAAACACCATATATTTT.

The chain has TRBV5-1 and TRBJ1-6; D is unresolved. This CDR3 spans 15 amino acids. Germline V lookup: CDR1 SGHRS, CDR2 YFSETQ. V dropped 0 bases and J dropped 10 bases, with 14 bases sitting between them. In nucleotides, the CDR3 is TGCGCCAGCAGCTTGGTCGGCGGTACGGAGTCACCCCTCCACTTT. Residues: CASSLVGGTESPLHF.

This clone was detected only once. The chain has TRBV7-9 and TRBJ1-2; D is uncertain. The CDR3 sequence is 12 residues long. V lost 1 base to trimming and J lost 4 bases, with 4 bases between them. CDR1 is SEHNR, CDR2 FQNEAQ, per germline (reference sequence). Written as DNA, the CDR3 is TGTGCCAGCAGCTTAGATATCTATGGCTACACCTTC. This codes for CASSLDIYGYTF.

V gene TRBV5-5 combines with J gene TRBJ1-2; possible D gene TRBD1, 6 bases. This CDR3 contains 12 residues. Trimming pared 4 bases from V and 8 bases from J, leaving 12 bases between. Germline lookup yields CDR1 SGHKS and CDR2 YYEKEE (reference sequence). This CDR3 reads CASSPGTSGYTF. For the CDR3, the DNA is TGTGCCAGCAGCCCCGGGACAAGCGGCTACACCTTC. Filled out from reference TRBV5-5 and TRBJ1-2, the complete variable domain reads DAGVTQSPTHLIKTRGQQVTLRCSPISGHKSVSWYQQVLGQGPQFIFQYYEKEERGRGNFPDRFSARQFPNYSSELNVNALLLGDSALYLCASSPGTSGYTFGSGTRLTVV.

The chain employs TRBV7-2 and TRBJ1-2, with a weak D call TRBD1 (6 bases). Germline V gene data show CDR1 as SGHTA and CDR2 as FQGNSA. The CDR3 runs 15 residues. V dropped 5 bases and J dropped 2 bases, with 15 bases sitting between them. CDR3 loop: CASSKTTGPNYGYTF. CDR3 sequence (DNA): TGTGCCAGCAGCAAAACTACAGGGCCCAACTATGGCTACACCTTC. The entire variable domain, with the rest obtained from reference TRBV7-2 and TRBJ1-2, is as follows: GAGVSQSPSNKVTEKGKDVELRCDPISGHTALYWYRQSLGQGLEFLIYFQGNSAPDKSGLPSDRFSAERTGGSVSTLTIQRTQQEDSAVYLCASSKTTGPNYGYTFGSGTRLTVV.

This chain joins TRBV5-1 and TRBJ1-3, with 8 bases fitting TRBD1. This CDR3 is 16 amino acids long. Trimming took 6 bases from V and 0 from J; bases not matched to a gene: 8. The germline V gene has CDR1 SGHRS and CDR2 YFSETQ. This CDR3 reads CASTFGTGSSGNTIYF. Here the CDR3 DNA reads TGCGCCAGCACTTTTGGGACAGGCAGCTCTGGAAACACCATATATTTT.

V usage is TRBV28 and J usage is TRBJ1-6; D not resolved. The CDR3 is 13 residues long. The germline CDR1 and CDR2 sequences are MDHEN and SYDVKM. V lost 10 bases and J lost 7, with 14 bases in between. The CDR3 loop is CATRRVPNSPLHF. CDR3 sequence (DNA): TGTGCCACCCGAAGGGTCCCAAATTCACCCCTCCACTTT. Full variable domain (outside the CDR3, taken from reference TRBV28 and TRBJ1-6): DVKVTQSSRYLVKRTGEKVFLECVQDMDHENMFWYRQDPGLGLRLIYFSYDVKMKEKGDIPEGYSVSREKKERFSLILESASTNQTSMYLCATRRVPNSPLHFGNGTRLTVT.

In its sample, this clone was seen a few times. This chain joins TRBV6-1 and TRBJ2-2; no definite D call. The CDR3 sequence is 14 residues long. Deletions cut 7 bases from V and 1 base from J, with 10 bases between. CDR1 is MNHNS, CDR2 SASEGT, per germline. CDR3 coding DNA: TGTGCCAGCAAGGCTTCCCAGAACACCGGGGAGCTGTTTTTT. Its translation: CASKASQNTGELFF.

The chain recombines TRBV27 with TRBJ1-2; D gene unclear. The CDR3 has 13 amino acids. Germline CDR1 reads MNHEY; CDR2 reads SMNVEV (reference sequence). V lost 5 bases and J 4 bases, leaving 11 bases between the germline ends. The CDR3: CASSPRNGYGYTF. The CDR3 coding sequence is TGTGCCAGCAGTCCGAGAAATGGCTATGGCTACACCTTC.

The chain uses TRBV9 and TRBJ2-1; D is uncertain. The CDR3 has 16 amino acids. Germline V gene lookup returns CDR1 SGDLS and CDR2 YYNGEE. V lost 0 bases to trimming and J lost 4 bases, with 14 bases between them. CDR3 sequence: CASSVAGLVLYNEQFF. CDR3 bases: TGTGCCAGCAGCGTAGCTGGGCTAGTTCTTTACAATGAGCAGTTCTTC.

This clone was picked up one time. The J gene is TRBJ1-5, the V gene TRBV28, with 7 bases aligning to TRBD1. V shed 4 bases and J 5 bases; nucleotides not matched to a gene: 5. Germline V gives CDR1 MDHEN, CDR2 SYDVKM. The CDR3 extends over 14 amino acids. CDR3 residues: CASSWDSQYQPQHF. The CDR3 DNA is TGTGCCAGCAGTTGGGACAGTCAATATCAGCCCCAGCATTTT.

This clone was seen a single time. At one of its ends the junction is not consistent with the germline gene, which may arise from a read error. This chain joins TRBV7-7 and TRBJ2-7; D may be TRBD1 (5 bases). Per germline, CDR1 SSHAT and CDR2 FNYEAQ (reference sequence). This CDR3 contains 12 residues. CDR3 sequence reads: CASSRVGYEQYF. The CDR3 coding sequence is TGTGCTAGCAGCAGGGTGGGCTACGAGCAGTACTTC.

The rearrangement joins TRBV10-3 to TRBJ1-2; the D gene is possibly TRBD1 (6 bases). The CDR3 contains 12 residues. V was clipped by 11 bases and J by 2 bases, with 12 bases between them. The germline gives CDR1 ENHRY, CDR2 SYGVKD. CDR3 in DNA: TGTGCCGCGCGGACAGAGAACTATGGCTACACCTTC. As protein: CAARTENYGYTF.

The V gene is TRBV7-9, the J gene TRBJ2-6; D is possibly TRBD1 (6 bases). This CDR3 is 15 amino acids long. Per germline, CDR1 SEHNR and CDR2 FQNEAQ (reference sequence). Trimming stripped 4 bases from V and 1 base from J, with 8 bases between. CDR3 loop: CASSSTGSGANVLTF. The CDR3 DNA sequence: TGTGCCAGCAGCTCCACAGGGTCTGGGGCCAACGTCCTGACTTTC. The full variable domain, completed using reference TRBV7-9 and TRBJ2-6, is DTGVSQNPRHKITKRGQNVTFRCDPISEHNRLYWYRQTLGQGPEFLTYFQNEAQLEKSRLLSDRFSAERPKGSFSTLEIQRTEQGDSAMYLCASSSTGSGANVLTFGAGSRLTVL.

The chain recombines TRBV2 with TRBJ2-1; either TRBD1 or TRBD2 may supply D (5 bases each). CDR1 and CDR2 from the germline V gene are SNHLY and FYNNEI. V was shortened by 11 bases and J by 6 bases, with 17 bases between the two germline ends. CDR3 length: 13 amino acids. Written as DNA, the CDR3 is TGTGCCGCCGCCGGGACGCCGAGCAATGAGCAGTTCTTC. Protein: CAAAGTPSNEQFF.

This chain links TRBV28 with TRBJ2-7; either TRBD1 or TRBD2 may supply D (5 bases each). Germline-derived CDR1 and CDR2 are MDHEN and SYDVKM. The length of the CDR3 is 17 residues. Deletions cut 4 bases from V and 0 bases from J, with 19 bases between. The CDR3 sequence is CASSCRLRDRCSYEQYF. As DNA, the CDR3 is TGTGCCAGCAGTTGCAGACTCCGGGACCGATGCTCCTACGAGCAGTACTTC.

The chain joins TRBV7-3 to TRBJ2-1; TRBD1 matches 8 bases. This CDR3 is built from 14 residues. CDR1 SGHTA and CDR2 FQGTGA come from the germline V gene. Trimming removed 3 bases from V and 6 bases from J; junction bases left unmatched: 4. The CDR3 DNA is TGTGCCAGCAGCTTCGACAGGGGACCCAATGAGCAGTTCTTC. It codes for CASSFDRGPNEQFF.

This chain links TRBV11-2 with TRBJ1-1; possibly TRBD1 for D (6 bases). The germline V gene encodes CDR1 SGHAT and CDR2 FQNNGV. Trimming removed 2 bases at V and 1 base at J, with 17 bases between. This CDR3 is 17 amino acids long. CDR3 coding DNA: TGTGCCAGCAGCTTATCCCAAATGCGCAGGGGGAACACTGAAGCTTTCTTT. It translates to CASSLSQMRRGNTEAFF.

J is TRBJ2-5 and V is TRBV9; 7 bases match TRBD2. This CDR3 has 16 residues. V dropped 0 bases and J dropped 5; count of bases not matched to a gene: 10. The germline V gene has CDR1 SGDLS and CDR2 YYNGEE. CDR3 nucleotides: TGTGCCAGCAGCGTAGGGTCCTCCGATAGCGGGGAGACCCAGTACTTC. This gives the protein CASSVGSSDSGETQYF.

To note about this clone: This CDR3 is also generated by other DNA sequences in the sample. In DNA, the CDR3 is TGTGCCACCAGCAGGGATAATCAGCCCCAGCATTTT. It encodes CATSRDNQPQHF. This chain links TRBV15 with TRBJ1-5; D not certain. V lost 3 bases and J lost 4, with 4 bases in between. From germline, CDR1 is LNHNV and CDR2 YYDKDF (reference sequence). The CDR3 spans 12 residues.

The J gene is TRBJ2-4, the V gene TRBV19; the D call may be TRBD1 or TRBD2 (6 bases each). The V end was cut by 5 bases, the J end by 2 bases, with 13 bases between. The CDR3 totals 15 residues. The germline gives CDR1 LNHDA, CDR2 SQIVND (reference sequence). DNA of the CDR3: TGTGCCAGTAGTTCCGGGGGCGCCCCCAAAAACATTCAGTACTTC. This encodes CASSSGGAPKNIQYF. The entire variable domain, with the rest obtained from reference TRBV19 and TRBJ2-4, is as follows: DGGITQSPKYLFRKEGQNVTLSCEQNLNHDAMYWYRQDPGQGLRLIYYSQIVNDFQKGDIAEGYSVSREKKESFPLTVTSAQKNPTAFYLCASSSGGAPKNIQYFGAGTRLSVL.

This rearrangement joins TRBV7-2 to TRBJ2-7; 8 positions agree with TRBD1. The junction had 13 bases not matched to a gene; V was cut back by 5 bases and J by 1 base. In germline, CDR1 is SGHTA, CDR2 FQGNSA. This CDR3 is built from 17 residues. The CDR3 DNA reads as TGTGCCAGCAGCCCAAGAATTGGACAGGGAGGATCCTACGAGCAGTACTTC. Translated, it gives CASSPRIGQGGSYEQYF. The variable domain in full, completed from reference TRBV7-2 and TRBJ2-7, reads GAGVSQSPSNKVTEKGKDVELRCDPISGHTALYWYRQSLGQGLEFLIYFQGNSAPDKSGLPSDRFSAERTGGSVSTLTIQRTQQEDSAVYLCASSPRIGQGGSYEQYFGPGTRLTVT.

This rearrangement joins TRBV28 to TRBJ2-7; D could derive from TRBD1 or TRBD2 (5 bases each). Looked up from germline, CDR1 is MDHEN and CDR2 is SYDVKM. Trimming shortened V by 6 bases and J by 6 bases, and 12 bases separated the two germline ends. The CDR3 is made up of 12 amino acids. DNA of the CDR3: TGTGCCAGCAGCTTCGCAGGGAGCGAGCAGTACTTC. This translates into CASSFAGSEQYF.